These 15 T cell receptor beta chains were all obtained from the same sample, sequenced in a study of CD8 T cells in ankylosing spondylitis. No antigens are known for them. MiXCR, applied by TCRdb to the 5' RACE reads, yields one record per CDR3 protein. Among about 540,000 distinct CDR3 sequences, approximately 11% were seen once, and the ten largest hold 6.5% to 7%. Study results and limitations: Among TCR beta sequences, a motif of several highly homologous variants appeared characteristic of ankylosing spondylitis blood.

The specimen was blood, either unsorted or a sorted T cell fraction (not recorded which). All receptors come from a male donor with ankylosing spondylitis.

This clonotype has only a few counts. The V and J genes are TRBV12-3 or TRBV12-4 and TRBJ1-2; D ambiguous. Trimming took off 4 bases at V and 4 bases at J, with 10 bases between the two ends. The CDR3 spans 13 residues. Here the CDR3 reads CASSSGSSYGYTF. The CDR3, as DNA: TGTGCCAGCAGTTCTGGGTCCTCCTATGGCTACACCTTC.

The chain has TRBV10-3 and TRBJ2-7, with D perhaps matching TRBD1 (6 bases). Germline CDR1 ENHRY, CDR2 SYGVKD. V lost 4 bases and J lost 2, with 9 bases in between. This CDR3 is 13 amino acids long. The CDR3 protein is CAISGDTTYEQYV. In DNA, the CDR3 is TGTGCCATCAGTGGGGACACTACCTACGAGCAGTACGTC.

This chain links TRBV12-3 or TRBV12-4 with TRBJ2-5; 7 bases are a match to TRBD2. The CDR3 sequence is 19 residues long. The V segment lost 4 bases and the J segment 1 base; nucleotides outside the gene matches: 18. CDR3 sequence: CASSSVKWTGGQLQETQYF. The CDR3 DNA reads as TGTGCCAGCAGTTCTGTGAAATGGACGGGAGGCCAACTCCAAGAGACCCAGTACTTC.

The chain is built from TRBV12-3 or TRBV12-4 and TRBJ2-1, with 7 positions matching TRBD1. The V segment lost 1 base and the J segment 6 bases; nucleotides outside the gene matches: 6. CDR3 length: 15 amino acids. CDR3 DNA sequence: TGTGCCAGCAGTTTAGGACAGTCAGGGGGCAATGAGCAGTTCTTC. Translating it yields CASSLGQSGGNEQFF.

This clonotype was picked up a small number of times. The genes are TRBV20-1 and TRBJ1-5; 9 bases agree with TRBD1. This CDR3 spans 14 amino acids. Trimming took 6 bases from V and 2 from J; bases not matched to a gene: 5. From germline, CDR1 is DFQATT and CDR2 SNEGSKA (reference sequence). CDR3 in DNA: TGCAGTGCCAGACAGGGGGGCGGCAATCAGCCCCAGCATTTT. This translates into CSARQGGGNQPQHF.

J is TRBJ1-2 and V is TRBV7-2; 8 bases align to TRBD1. This CDR3 contains 15 residues. Germline V gene data show CDR1 as SGHTA and CDR2 as FQGNSA. Germline trimming cut 5 bases from V and 2 bases from J; bases unmatched to any gene: 7. CDR3 coding DNA: TGTGCCAGCAGCGGTCAGGCAGGGGGCAACTATGGCTACACCTTC. Translated: CASSGQAGGNYGYTF.

This clonotype has more than one count but fewer than ten. The CDR3, as DNA: TGTGCCAGCAGCTTATACCCTAGCGGGAGGGCCGACGAGCAGTACTTC. Encoded protein: CASSLYPSGRADEQYF. This sequence joins TRBV11-2 and TRBJ2-7; TRBD2 aligns across 12 bases. This CDR3 region has 16 residues. The germline gives CDR1 SGHAT, CDR2 FQNNGV. Trimming cost V 2 bases and J 5 bases; bases outside gene matches: 7.

J is TRBJ2-5 and V is TRBV5-1; possible D gene TRBD2, 6 bases. This CDR3 comprises 15 residues. Germline CDR1 is SGHRS and CDR2 is YFSETQ. V was shortened by 0 bases and J by 5 bases, with 14 bases between the two germline ends. The CDR3: CASSLGGGAIETQYF. The CDR3 DNA is TGCGCCAGCAGCTTGGGTGGAGGGGCGATTGAGACCCAGTACTTC.

This chain uses TRBV7-2 with TRBJ1-2; 8 bases match TRBD1. The CDR3 sequence is 13 residues long. Looked up from germline, CDR1 is SGHTA and CDR2 is FQGNSA. The ends lost 6 bases at V and 7 bases at J; junction bases unmatched: 7. The CDR3 protein is CASSFRQGFGYTF. The DNA of the CDR3 is TGTGCCAGCAGTTTTAGACAGGGGTTTGGCTACACCTTC.

V and J are TRBV4-2 and TRBJ2-1; 13 nucleotides align to TRBD2. Germline V gives CDR1 LGHNA, CDR2 YNFKEQ. The junction had 9 bases not matched to a gene; V was cut back by 5 bases and J by 8 bases. The CDR3 extends over 16 amino acids. The CDR3 spells CASSLVRTSGSYEQFF. In nucleotides, the CDR3 is TGTGCCAGCAGCTTGGTAAGGACTAGCGGGAGCTATGAGCAGTTCTTC.

The chain combines TRBV7-9 with TRBJ2-1; 7 bases are a match to TRBD1. The CDR3 contains 16 residues. CDR1 is SEHNR and CDR2 is FQNEAQ in the germline V gene (reference sequence). With V trimmed by 1 base and J by 4 bases, 7 bases remained unmatched. The DNA for the CDR3 is TGTGCCAGCAGCTTAGATGGGGACAGTTTATACAATGAGCAGTTCTTC. Protein: CASSLDGDSLYNEQFF.

This sequence joins TRBV20-1 and TRBJ2-3; 8 bases are shared with TRBD2. In germline, CDR1 is DFQATT, CDR2 SNEGSKA (reference sequence). V gave up 6 bases and J gave up 4 bases; unmatched junction bases: 12. The CDR3 has 15 residues. This chain's CDR3 is CSARTSGSFADTQYF. The CDR3 region has the DNA TGCAGTGCCAGAACGAGCGGGAGTTTTGCAGATACGCAGTATTTT.

The genes are TRBV20-1 and TRBJ2-7; the D call may be TRBD1 or TRBD2 (5 bases each). The length of the CDR3 is 14 residues. Germline loops: CDR1 DFQATT, CDR2 SNEGSKA (reference sequence). Between the trimmed V and J ends, which lost 2 bases and 2 bases, there was a span of 13 bases. CDR3 in amino acids: CSARRDPNTYEQYF. CDR3 nucleotide sequence: TGCAGTGCTAGACGGGACCCTAATACCTACGAGCAGTACTTC.

The chain carries TRBV29-1 and TRBJ1-1; TRBD1 might be the D (5 bases). Deletions cut 5 bases from V and 9 bases from J, with 13 bases between. Germline CDR1 is SQVTM and CDR2 is ANQGSEA. The CDR3 has 11 amino acids. The CDR3: CSVLRDGKAFF. CDR3 sequence (DNA): TGCAGCGTTCTCCGGGACGGGAAAGCTTTCTTT.

This clonotype was detected only a few times. The chain couples TRBV6-2 or TRBV6-3 to TRBJ2-2; 9 nucleotides agree with TRBD2. CDR3 size: 14 residues. Looked up from germline, CDR1 is MNHEY and CDR2 is SVGEGT. The V and J ends lost 7 bases and 5 bases, in that order; junction bases with no gene match: 5. The CDR3: CASTTAGGTGELFF. As DNA, the CDR3 is TGTGCCAGCACCACTGCGGGGGGGACCGGGGAGCTGTTTTTT.